This TCR beta chain was recovered during a study of identical twins' blood T cells. Looked up from germline, CDR1 is SGHAT and CDR2 is FQDESV (reference sequence). Trimming left V 2 bases short and J 4 bases short, with 9 bases between. The CDR3 spans 13 residues. Both ends of each TCR cDNA library bore sample-specific barcodes. How the authors handled the data: Each library had roughly 2 to 3.6 million CDR3 reads and about 90,000 to nearly 500,000 clonotypes. TCRdb re-derived calls from the 5' RACE reads in MiXCR, one entry per CDR3 protein. The V and J calls were not made by the authors but by TCRdb's processing. The sample comprises 300,000 to 400,000 distinct CDR3 sequences, roughly 27% of which are singletons, and 6% to 7% rests with the top ten. With regard to this clonotype: Its antigen is as yet unknown.

Overall study findings and caveats: Twin repertoire similarity may partly reflect shared environment.

The donors were healthy female monozygous twins, three pairs in total. The sequenced sample was PBMCs. The chain is built from TRBV11-1 and TRBJ2-7; possible D gene TRBD2, 5 bases. The receptor's source is a woman between 18 and 50 years old in good health. CDR3 sequence (DNA): TGTGCCAGCAGCTTAAACGGGGAATACGAGCAGTACTTC. This translates into CASSLNGEYEQYF.